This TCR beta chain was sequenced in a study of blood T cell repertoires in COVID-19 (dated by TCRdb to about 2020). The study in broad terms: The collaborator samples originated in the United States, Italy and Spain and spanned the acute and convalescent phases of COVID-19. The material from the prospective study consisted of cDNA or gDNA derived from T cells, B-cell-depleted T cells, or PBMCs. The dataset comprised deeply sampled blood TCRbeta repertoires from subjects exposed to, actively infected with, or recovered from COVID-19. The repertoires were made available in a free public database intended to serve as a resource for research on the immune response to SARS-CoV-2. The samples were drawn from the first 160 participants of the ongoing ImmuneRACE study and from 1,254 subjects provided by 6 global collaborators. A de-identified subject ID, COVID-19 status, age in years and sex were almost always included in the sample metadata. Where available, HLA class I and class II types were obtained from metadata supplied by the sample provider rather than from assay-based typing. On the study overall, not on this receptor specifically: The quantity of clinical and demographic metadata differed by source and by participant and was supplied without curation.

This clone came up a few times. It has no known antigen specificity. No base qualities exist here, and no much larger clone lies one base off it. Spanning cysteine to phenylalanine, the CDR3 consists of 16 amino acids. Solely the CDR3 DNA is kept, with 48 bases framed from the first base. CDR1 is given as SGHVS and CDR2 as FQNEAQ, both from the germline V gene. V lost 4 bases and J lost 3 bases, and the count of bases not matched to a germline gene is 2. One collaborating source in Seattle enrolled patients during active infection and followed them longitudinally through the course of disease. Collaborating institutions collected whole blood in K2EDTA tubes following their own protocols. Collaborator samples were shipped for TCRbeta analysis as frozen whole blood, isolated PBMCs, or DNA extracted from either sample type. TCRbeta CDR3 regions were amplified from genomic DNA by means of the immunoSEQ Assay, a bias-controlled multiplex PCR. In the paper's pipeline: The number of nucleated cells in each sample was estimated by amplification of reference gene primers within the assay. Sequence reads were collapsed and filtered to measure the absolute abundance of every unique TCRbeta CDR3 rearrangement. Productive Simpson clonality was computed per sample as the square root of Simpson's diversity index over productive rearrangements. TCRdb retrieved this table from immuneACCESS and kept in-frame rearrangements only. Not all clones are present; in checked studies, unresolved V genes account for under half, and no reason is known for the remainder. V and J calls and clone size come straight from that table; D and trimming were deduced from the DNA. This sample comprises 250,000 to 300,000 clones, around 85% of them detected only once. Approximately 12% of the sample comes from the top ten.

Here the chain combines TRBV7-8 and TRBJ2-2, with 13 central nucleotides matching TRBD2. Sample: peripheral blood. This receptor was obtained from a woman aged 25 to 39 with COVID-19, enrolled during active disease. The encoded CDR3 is CASSWGLAGYTGELFF. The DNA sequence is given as TGTGCCAGCAGCTGGGGACTAGCGGGATACACCGGGGAGCTGTTTTTT. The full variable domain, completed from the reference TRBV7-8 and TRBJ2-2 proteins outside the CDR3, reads GAGVSQSPRYKVAKRGQDVALRCDPISGHVSLFWYQQALGQGPEFLTYFQNEAQLDKSGLPSDRFFAERPEGSVSTLKIQRTQQEDSAVYLCASSWGLAGYTGELFFGEGSRLTVL.